This T cell receptor beta chain was sequenced in a study of CD8+CD57+ T cells in acquired aplastic anemia. Broader study findings: For CD8+ Simpson's diversity, patients and controls showed no significant difference. Patients shared under 30 CD8+ CDR3 sequences with controls.

Per germline, CDR1 SEHNR and CDR2 FQNEAQ (reference sequence). The CDR3 is 11 residues long. Using genomic DNA as the template, TCR beta VDJ and CDR3 profiling was carried out. TCRdb used MiXCR to reprocess the reads, holding one entry per CDR3 protein. Among hundreds of thousands of distinct CDR3 sequences listed, around 30% were seen once. It was patients with CD8+CD57+ cell expansion by flow cytometry who were chosen for sequencing. This clonotype was observed at least ten times. Its antigen is unknown. The junction and the germline gene differ at one end; a read error may be behind it. The TCR comes from a human donor with aplastic anemia. This chain joins TRBV7-9 and TRBJ2-7; D gene ambiguous. Sequencing was performed on sorted CD4+, CD8+, or CD8+CD57+ T cells (not recorded which) from PBMCs. CDR3 DNA sequence: TGTGCCAGCGGCTTAGAGGACGAGCAGTACTTC. Protein sequence: CASGLEDEQYF.